This T cell receptor beta chain derives from a study of blood T cell repertoires in COVID-19. Study in general: COVID-19 samples from acute and convalescent phases originated in the United States, Italy and Spain.

The method was immunoSEQ multiplex PCR; TCRdb's version includes in-frame clones alone and lacks a portion of them. The sample contains approximately 130,000 clones, roughly four fifths of which appear only once. CDR1 is ENHRY, CDR2 SYGVKD, per germline. The V end was cut by 3 bases, the J end by 4 bases, with 17 bases between. The CDR3 is made up of 16 amino acids. The chain combines TRBV10-3 with TRBJ2-3; possibly TRBD2 for D (6 bases). The sample taken for sequencing was peripheral blood. This TCR came from a human donor in a cohort sampled during active COVID-19. The CDR3 reads CAISDPGDPQSDTQYF. DNA for the CDR3: TGTGCCATCAGTGACCCGGGGGATCCCCAGTCAGATACGCAGTATTTT.